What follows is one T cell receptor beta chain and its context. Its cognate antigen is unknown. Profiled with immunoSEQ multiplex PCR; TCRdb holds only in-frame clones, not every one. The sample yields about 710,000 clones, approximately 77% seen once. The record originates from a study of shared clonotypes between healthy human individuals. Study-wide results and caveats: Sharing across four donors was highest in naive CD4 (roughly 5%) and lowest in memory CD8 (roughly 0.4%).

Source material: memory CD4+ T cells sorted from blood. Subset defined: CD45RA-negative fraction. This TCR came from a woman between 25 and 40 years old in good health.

The CDR3 here is CASSPEAYSNQPQHF. CDR3 sequence (DNA): TGTGCCAGCTCTCCCGAAGCTTATTCCAATCAGCCCCAGCATTTT. The V gene is TRBV18, the J gene TRBJ1-5; the D is unclear. CDR3 size: 15 residues. V was clipped by 6 bases and J by 3 bases, with 15 bases between them. Germline values: CDR1 KGHSH, CDR2 LQKENI.